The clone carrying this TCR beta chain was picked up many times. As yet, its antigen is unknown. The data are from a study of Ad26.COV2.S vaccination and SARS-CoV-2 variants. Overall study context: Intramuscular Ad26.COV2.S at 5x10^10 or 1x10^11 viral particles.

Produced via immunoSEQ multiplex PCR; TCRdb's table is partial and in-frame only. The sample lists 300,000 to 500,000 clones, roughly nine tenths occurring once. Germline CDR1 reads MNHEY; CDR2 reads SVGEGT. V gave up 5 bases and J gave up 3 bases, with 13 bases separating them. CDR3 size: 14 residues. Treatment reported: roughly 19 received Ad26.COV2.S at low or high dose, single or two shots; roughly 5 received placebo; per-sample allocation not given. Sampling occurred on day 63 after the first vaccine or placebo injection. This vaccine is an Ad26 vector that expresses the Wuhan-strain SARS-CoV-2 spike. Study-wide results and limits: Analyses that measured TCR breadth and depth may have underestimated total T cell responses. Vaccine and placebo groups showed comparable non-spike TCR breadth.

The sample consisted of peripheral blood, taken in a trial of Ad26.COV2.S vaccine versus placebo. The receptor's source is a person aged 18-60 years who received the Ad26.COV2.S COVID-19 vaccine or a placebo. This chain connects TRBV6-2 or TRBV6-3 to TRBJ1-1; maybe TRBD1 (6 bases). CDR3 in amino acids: CASSQNRAYTEAFF. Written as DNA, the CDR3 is TGTGCCAGCAGTCAGAACAGGGCCTACACTGAAGCTTTCTTT.